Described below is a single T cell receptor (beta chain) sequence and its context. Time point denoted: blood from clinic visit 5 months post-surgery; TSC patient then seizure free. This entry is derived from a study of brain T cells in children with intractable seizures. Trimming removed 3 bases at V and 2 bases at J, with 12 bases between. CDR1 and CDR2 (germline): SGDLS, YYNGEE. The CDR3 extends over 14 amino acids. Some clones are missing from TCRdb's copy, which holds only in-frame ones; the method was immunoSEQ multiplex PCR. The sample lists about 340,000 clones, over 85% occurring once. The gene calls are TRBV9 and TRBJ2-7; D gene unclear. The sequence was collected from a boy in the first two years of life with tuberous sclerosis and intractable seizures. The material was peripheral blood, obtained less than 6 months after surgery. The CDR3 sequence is CASSALAATYEQYF. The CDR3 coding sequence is TGTGCCAGCAGCGCTCTGGCGGCTACCTACGAGCAGTACTTC. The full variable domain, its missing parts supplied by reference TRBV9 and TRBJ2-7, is DSGVTQTPKHLITATGQRVTLRCSPRSGDLSVYWYQQSLDQGLQFLIQYYNGEERAKGNILERFSAQQFPDLHSELNLSSLELGDSALYFCASSALAATYEQYFGPGTRLTVT.